This T cell receptor (beta chain) was observed in a study of blood T cell repertoires in COVID-19. The overall study: The United States, Italy and Spain supplied acute and convalescent COVID-19 samples. PBMCs, B-cell-depleted T cells, or T cells were the source of the cDNA or gDNA that made up the material.

The CDR3 loop spans 15 amino acids. The V segment lost 2 bases and the J segment 5 bases; nucleotides outside the gene matches: 4. Germline assignment: CDR1 WNHNN and CDR2 SYGVQD (reference sequence). In the authors' workflow: Amplification of reference gene primers was used by the study to estimate nucleated cell counts. Sequencing used immunoSEQ multiplex PCR; TCRdb keeps in-frame clones, though not all of them. Clone size and V and J calls were adopted from that table, with D and trimming inferred from the DNA. Of under 95,000 clones in the sample, about three quarters are singletons; the top ten hold around 6%.

The sequence derives from a man in his fifties or sixties with active or convalescent COVID-19. Specimen: peripheral blood. The V call is TRBV10-1, the J call TRBJ1-1, with 11 bases that match TRBD1. CDR3 nucleotide sequence: TGCGCCAGCAGTGAGCGGACAGGGGGCCAAACTGAAGCTTTCTTT. As protein: CASSERTGGQTEAFF.